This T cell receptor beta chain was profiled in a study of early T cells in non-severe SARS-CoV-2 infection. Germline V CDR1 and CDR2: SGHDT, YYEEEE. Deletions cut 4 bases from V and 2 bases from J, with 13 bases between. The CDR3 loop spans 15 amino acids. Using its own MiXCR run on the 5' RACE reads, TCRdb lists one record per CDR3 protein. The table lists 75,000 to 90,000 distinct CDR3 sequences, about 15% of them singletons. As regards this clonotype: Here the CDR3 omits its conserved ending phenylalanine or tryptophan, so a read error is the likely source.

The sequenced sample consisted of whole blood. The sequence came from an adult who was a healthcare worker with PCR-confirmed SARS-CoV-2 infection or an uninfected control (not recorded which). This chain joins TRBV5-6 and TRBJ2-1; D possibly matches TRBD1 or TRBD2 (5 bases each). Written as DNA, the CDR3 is TGTGCCAGCAGCCTCGGGGCCTACCCCTACAATGAGCAGTTCTCC. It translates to CASSLGAYPYNEQFS.